Listed below are T cell receptor beta chains from one sample, sequenced in a study of cytomegalovirus exposure and HLA in healthy donors. Profiled with immunoSEQ multiplex PCR; TCRdb holds only in-frame clones, not every one. The data contain over 200,000 clones, around 80% of them seen just once; the ten biggest clones take up about 0.6%. Material for sequencing was PBMCs. These receptors all come from a woman aged 35 to 49 in good health and CMV-seronegative. The conserved cysteine and the conserved F or W are not part of the CDR3 here. D genes are given only for firm matches.

V: TRBV18
J: TRBJ2-5
D: TRBD1
CDR3: ASSPPGDRVETQY

V: TRBV7-9
J: TRBJ2-7
D: TRBD2
CDR3: ASRASGGAGNEQY

V: TRBV7-2
J: TRBJ1-4
D: .
CDR3: ASSPGPGKDEKLF

V: TRBV6-5
J: TRBJ1-1
D: .
CDR3: ASSYRTGSMNTEAF

V: TRBV21-1
J: TRBJ2-7
D: .
CDR3: ASSKSRAEQY

V: TRBV7-9
J: TRBJ2-2
D: TRBD1
CDR3: ASSSGTGATGELF

V: TRBV5-6
J: TRBJ2-1
D: TRBD1
CDR3: ASSRYRDRGYNEQF

V: TRBV27
J: TRBJ2-7
D: .
CDR3: ASRLVQGAEQY

V: TRBV28
J: TRBJ1-6
D: TRBD1
CDR3: ASRTGTDYSPLH

V: TRBV10-3
J: TRBJ1-2
D: .
CDR3: AISGELDYGYT

V: TRBV6-1
J: TRBJ1-4
D: TRBD1
CDR3: ASSAEGQGVPWATNEKLF

V: TRBV30
J: TRBJ2-1
D: .
CDR3: AWMELSSYNEQF

V: TRBV6-4
J: TRBJ1-6
D: .
CDR3: ASSVGPPNSPLH

V: TRBV2
J: TRBJ1-5
D: .
CDR3: ASSPDRSNQPQH

V: TRBV27
J: TRBJ2-1
D: TRBD2
CDR3: ASSSGTSGDGYNEQF

V: TRBV7-6
J: TRBJ2-3
D: TRBD1
CDR3: ASSLGTGTDTQY

V: TRBV4-3
J: TRBJ2-7
D: TRBD2
CDR3: ASSQDFPSGGSRYEQY

V: TRBV9
J: TRBJ2-5
D: .
CDR3: ASSVVSQETQY

V: TRBV28
J: TRBJ1-4
D: TRBD1
CDR3: ASSYDRGFEKLF

V: TRBV11-2
J: TRBJ1-1
D: .
CDR3: ASSLGTTSEAF

V: TRBV30
J: TRBJ2-1
D: .
CDR3: AWSVRREGEQF

V: TRBV6-5
J: TRBJ1-3
D: .
CDR3: ASSTDTGIGNTIY

V: TRBV2
J: TRBJ2-7
D: TRBD2
CDR3: ASSEGTSGPTEQY

V: TRBV4-2
J: TRBJ1-2
D: .
CDR3: ASSQDKEQHGYT

V: TRBV7-8
J: TRBJ2-7
D: .
CDR3: ASSLMGYSNGYEQY

V: TRBV2
J: TRBJ2-1
D: .
CDR3: ASSYPNNNEQF

V: TRBV6-6
J: TRBJ2-6
D: .
CDR3: ASSYESSGANVLT

V: TRBV6-5
J: TRBJ2-7
D: TRBD1
CDR3: ASSYAGGRRQQY

V: TRBV28
J: TRBJ1-5
D: .
CDR3: ASRATNSVNQPQH

V: TRBV7-2
J: TRBJ2-7
D: TRBD1
CDR3: ASSFGTAAYEQY

V: TRBV10-1
J: TRBJ2-1
D: .
CDR3: ASSESGGAFEQF

V: TRBV19
J: TRBJ1-2
D: TRBD1
CDR3: ASSFKTTGDYGYT

V: TRBV5-4
J: TRBJ2-2
D: TRBD2
CDR3: ASGLAGGRGTGELF

V: TRBV28
J: TRBJ1-1
D: .
CDR3: ASSDRATANTEAF

V: TRBV7-9
J: TRBJ2-7
D: TRBD1
CDR3: ASSLGTGDYYEQY

V: TRBV5-1
J: TRBJ2-7
D: .
CDR3: ASSLARGAYEQY

V: TRBV5-4
J: TRBJ1-3
D: .
CDR3: ASSLEGGLSGNTIY

V: TRBV2
J: TRBJ1-1
D: .
CDR3: ASSAFSEAF

V: TRBV6-1
J: TRBJ2-7
D: TRBD2
CDR3: ASSEWISGGGVTQY

V: TRBV7-3
J: TRBJ2-3
D: TRBD2
CDR3: ASSRTSGGADTQY

V: TRBV30
J: TRBJ1-2
D: TRBD1
CDR3: ALTGTGGYT

V: TRBV29-1
J: TRBJ2-6
D: TRBD1
CDR3: SVRGGDRGPGANVLT

V: TRBV5-1
J: TRBJ2-5
D: TRBD1
CDR3: ASSLGQAQETQY

V: TRBV6-1
J: TRBJ1-6
D: .
CDR3: ASSEYRERLH

V: TRBV2
J: TRBJ1-2
D: TRBD1
CDR3: ASSEEGSGQGVGYT

V: TRBV6-6
J: TRBJ1-3
D: TRBD1
CDR3: ASTDRASGNTIY

V: TRBV5-8
J: TRBJ2-5
D: TRBD2
CDR3: ASSIRGGQETQY

V: TRBV10-3
J: TRBJ1-6
D: .
CDR3: AISDLLNSPLH